The text below deals with one T cell receptor beta chain. Its antigen is undetermined. The sample originates from a study of cytomegalovirus exposure and HLA in healthy donors. Study results and caveats: A link between a missense DCLRE1C variant and TCR beta V- and J-gene trimming emerged from a later analysis. TCR beta chains numbering some 160 were designated cytomegalovirus-associated.

13 Jbeta primers and 60 Vbeta primers were used for the PCR. Assay used: immunoSEQ multiplex PCR; TCRdb lists only in-frame clones, some missing. The table records about 35,000 clones, more than 70% of them present only once. The CDR3 contains 15 residues. Germline values: CDR1 MDHEN, CDR2 SYDVKM. The germline V and J ends were trimmed by 2 bases and 3 bases, with 13 bases remaining between them. The chain joins TRBV28 to TRBJ2-5; D is ambiguous. What was sequenced was PBMCs. The sequence was collected from a woman aged 25 to 39 in good health and CMV-seropositive. CDR3: CASSLTDTREETQYF. The CDR3 DNA sequence: TGTGCCAGCAGTTTAACCGACACGAGAGAAGAGACCCAGTACTTC. The full variable domain, in which reference TRBV28 and TRBJ2-5 provide the parts outside the CDR3, is DVKVTQSSRYLVKRTGEKVFLECVQDMDHENMFWYRQDPGLGLRLIYFSYDVKMKEKGDIPEGYSVSREKKERFSLILESASTNQTSMYLCASSLTDTREETQYFGPGTRLLVL.